Following are 5 T cell receptor beta chains from one sample sequenced in a study of blood T cell repertoires in COVID-19. Profiling relied on immunoSEQ multiplex PCR, and the TCRdb table lists in-frame clones only, not all of them. Of about 180,000 clones detected, roughly 81% appear once; the ten largest clones hold over 9.5%. The sequencing input was peripheral blood. Receptors originate from a woman at least 80 years old with COVID-19, enrolled during active disease.

V is TRBV2 and J is TRBJ1-6; TRBD1 agrees at 8 bases. Per germline, CDR1 SNHLY and CDR2 FYNNEI. The ends lost 0 bases at V and 7 bases at J; junction bases unmatched: 5. The CDR3 has 16 residues. Here the CDR3 DNA reads TGTGCCAGCAGTGAAGCGGCCAGGGGGCTAAATTCACCCCTCCACTTT. This gives the protein CASSEAARGLNSPLHF.

The gene calls are TRBV19 and TRBJ2-1, with D perhaps matching TRBD2 (5 bases). V lost 1 base and J 1 base, leaving 8 bases between the germline ends. The V gene's germline CDR1 is LNHDA and CDR2 SQIVND (reference sequence). CDR3 length: 15 amino acids. CDR3 DNA sequence: TGTGCCAGTAGTATAGCCGGGGTGTCCTACAATGAGCAGTTCTTC. Protein product: CASSIAGVSYNEQFF.

J is TRBJ1-2 and V is TRBV18; D remains unclear. Per germline, CDR1 KGHSH and CDR2 LQKENI. V gave up 0 bases and J gave up 0 bases, with 17 bases separating them. The CDR3 length is 18 residues. In nucleotides, the CDR3 is TGTGCCAGCTCACCACCGGCAGGAACCCCTCTTTCTAACTATGGCTACACCTTC. Protein product: CASSPPAGTPLSNYGYTF.

This chain links TRBV5-5 with TRBJ1-1; tentative D call: TRBD1 (6 bases). Germline lookup yields CDR1 SGHKS and CDR2 YYEKEE (reference sequence). The V and J ends lost 1 base and 5 bases respectively, with 18 bases between them. This CDR3 spans 16 amino acids. DNA for the CDR3: TGTGCCAGCAGCTTGTCCTCGGACAGCCTTGGAACTGAAGCTTTCTTT. Its translation: CASSLSSDSLGTEAFF.

This clone appeared once. An end of the junction differs from the germline gene, which may be a read error. V gene TRBV15 combines with J gene TRBJ2-2; TRBD1 matches at 11 bases. Germline loops: CDR1 LNHNV, CDR2 YYDKDF (reference sequence). The CDR3 loop spans 16 amino acids. The CDR3 DNA is TGTGCCACCAGCCGAGATGGGACAGGGGGCACCGGGGAGCTGTTTTTT. Translated: CATSRDGTGGTGELFF.